Listed here is a single T cell receptor (beta chain). Its cognate antigen is unknown. This sample stems from a study of blood T cells in healthy people across ages. Whole-study context: For every two T cells, template switching captured about one barcoded beta molecule. Study findings and constraints: The study found more naive CD4+ cells and higher diversity in long-lived than aged donors. Estimates drawn from one million T cells were deemed to understate diversity.

The second PCR ran roughly 6 to 11 cycles with a sample-barcoded 5' primer and J-beta primers. TCRdb re-analysed the 5' RACE reads in MiXCR, keeping a single row per CDR3 protein. The top ten hold over 5% of the sample, which has roughly 1.4 million distinct CDR3 sequences, roughly 59% seen once. From germline, CDR1 is GTSNPN and CDR2 SVGIG (reference sequence). Trimming left V 0 bases short and J 5 bases short, with 10 bases between. The CDR3 spans 13 residues. The chain carries TRBV30 and TRBJ1-2; D is possibly TRBD1 (5 bases). The TCR sequence derives from a man aged 18 to 29 in good health. The sample was blood. The CDR3, as DNA: TGTGCCTGGAGTGTAGGGACGCAGTATGGCTACACCTTC. It yields the protein CAWSVGTQYGYTF.